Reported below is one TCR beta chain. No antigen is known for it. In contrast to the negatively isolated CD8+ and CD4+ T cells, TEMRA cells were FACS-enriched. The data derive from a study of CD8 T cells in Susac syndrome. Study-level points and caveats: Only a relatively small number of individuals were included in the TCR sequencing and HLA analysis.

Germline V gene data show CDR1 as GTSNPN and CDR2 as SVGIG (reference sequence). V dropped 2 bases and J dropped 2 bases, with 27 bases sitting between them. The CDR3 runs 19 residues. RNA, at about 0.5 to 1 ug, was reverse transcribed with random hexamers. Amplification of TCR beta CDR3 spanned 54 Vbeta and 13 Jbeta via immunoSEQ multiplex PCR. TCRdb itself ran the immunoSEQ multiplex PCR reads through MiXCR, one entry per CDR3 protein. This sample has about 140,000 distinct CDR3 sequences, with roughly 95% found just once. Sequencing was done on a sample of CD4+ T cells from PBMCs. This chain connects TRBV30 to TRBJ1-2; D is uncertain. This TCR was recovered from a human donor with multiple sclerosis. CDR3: CAWSSWQDIGVSKNYGYTF. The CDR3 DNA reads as TGTGCCTGGAGTAGTTGGCAGGATATTGGAGTTTCCAAAAACTATGGCTACACCTTC.